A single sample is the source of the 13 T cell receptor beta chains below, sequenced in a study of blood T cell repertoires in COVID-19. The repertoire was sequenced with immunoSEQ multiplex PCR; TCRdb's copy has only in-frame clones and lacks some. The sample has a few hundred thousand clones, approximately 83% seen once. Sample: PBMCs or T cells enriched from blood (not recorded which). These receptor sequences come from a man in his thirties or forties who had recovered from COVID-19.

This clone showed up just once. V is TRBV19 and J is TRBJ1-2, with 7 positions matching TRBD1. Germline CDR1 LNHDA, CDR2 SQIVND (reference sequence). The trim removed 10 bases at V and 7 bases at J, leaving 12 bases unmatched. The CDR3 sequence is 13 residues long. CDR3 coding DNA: TGTGCCACCCACTTAAGGGCAGGGGGTGGCTACACCTTC. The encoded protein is CATHLRAGGGYTF. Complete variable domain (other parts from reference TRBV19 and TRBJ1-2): DGGITQSPKYLFRKEGQNVTLSCEQNLNHDAMYWYRQDPGQGLRLIYYSQIVNDFQKGDIAEGYSVSREKKESFPLTVTSAQKNPTAFYLCATHLRAGGGYTFGSGTRLTVV.

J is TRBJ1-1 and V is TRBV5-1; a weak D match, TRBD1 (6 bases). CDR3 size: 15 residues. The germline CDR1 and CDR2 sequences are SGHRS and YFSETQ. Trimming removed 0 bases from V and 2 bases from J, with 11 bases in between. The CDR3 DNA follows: TGCGCCAGCAGCTTGGCTGGCAGGGGAAACACTGAAGCTTTCTTT. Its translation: CASSLAGRGNTEAFF.

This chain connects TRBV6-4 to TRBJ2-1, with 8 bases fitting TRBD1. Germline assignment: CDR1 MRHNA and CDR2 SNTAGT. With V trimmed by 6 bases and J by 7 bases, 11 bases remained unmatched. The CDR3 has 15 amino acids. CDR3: CASSVGQGTVNEQFF. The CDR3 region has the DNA TGTGCCAGCAGCGTAGGACAGGGAACGGTGAATGAGCAGTTCTTC.

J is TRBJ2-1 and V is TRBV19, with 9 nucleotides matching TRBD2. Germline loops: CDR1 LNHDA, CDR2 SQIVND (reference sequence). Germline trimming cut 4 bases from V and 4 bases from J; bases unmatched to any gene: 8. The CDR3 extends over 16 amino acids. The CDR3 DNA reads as TGTGCCAGTAGTACCTATAGCGGGGGTTCATACAATGAGCAGTTCTTC. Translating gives CASSTYSGGSYNEQFF.

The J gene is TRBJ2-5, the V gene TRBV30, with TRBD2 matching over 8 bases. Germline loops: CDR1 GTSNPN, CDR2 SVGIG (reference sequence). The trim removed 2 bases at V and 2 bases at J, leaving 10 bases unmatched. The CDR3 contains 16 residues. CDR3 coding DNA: TGTGCCTGGAGTCGGCATTTGAGCGGGGGACAAGAGACCCAGTACTTC. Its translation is CAWSRHLSGGQETQYF. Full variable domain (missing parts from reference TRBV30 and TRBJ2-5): SQTIHQWPATLVQPVGSPLSLECTVEGTSNPNLYWYRQAAGRGLQLLFYSVGIGQISSEVPQNLSASRPQDRQFILSSKKLLLSDSGFYLCAWSRHLSGGQETQYFGPGTRLLVL.

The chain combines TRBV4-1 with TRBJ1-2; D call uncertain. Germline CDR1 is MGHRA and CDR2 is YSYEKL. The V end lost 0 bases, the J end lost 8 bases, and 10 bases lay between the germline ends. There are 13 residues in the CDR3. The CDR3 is CASSQDGLLGYTF. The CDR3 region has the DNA TGCGCCAGCAGCCAAGATGGACTTTTAGGCTACACCTTC.

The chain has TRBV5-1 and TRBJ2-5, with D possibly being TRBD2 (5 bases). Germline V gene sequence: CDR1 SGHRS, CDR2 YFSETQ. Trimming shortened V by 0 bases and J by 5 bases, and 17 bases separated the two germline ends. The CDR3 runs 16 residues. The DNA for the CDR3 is TGCGCCAGCAGCTTGGCCCCGGGCACCCCGGGGGAGACCCAGTACTTC. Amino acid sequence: CASSLAPGTPGETQYF.

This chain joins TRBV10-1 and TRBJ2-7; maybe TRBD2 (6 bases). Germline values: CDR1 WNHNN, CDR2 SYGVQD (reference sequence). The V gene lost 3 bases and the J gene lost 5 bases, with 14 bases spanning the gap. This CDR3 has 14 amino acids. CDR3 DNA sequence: TGCGCCAGCAGTGACCCTAACGGCGGGGACGAGCAGTACTTC. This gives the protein CASSDPNGGDEQYF.

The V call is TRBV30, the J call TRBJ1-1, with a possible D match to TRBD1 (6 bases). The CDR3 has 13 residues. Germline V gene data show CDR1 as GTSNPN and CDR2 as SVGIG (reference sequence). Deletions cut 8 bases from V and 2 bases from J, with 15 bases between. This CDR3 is CAGAQGFNTEAFF. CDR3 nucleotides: TGTGCCGGAGCACAGGGTTTCAACACTGAAGCTTTCTTT.

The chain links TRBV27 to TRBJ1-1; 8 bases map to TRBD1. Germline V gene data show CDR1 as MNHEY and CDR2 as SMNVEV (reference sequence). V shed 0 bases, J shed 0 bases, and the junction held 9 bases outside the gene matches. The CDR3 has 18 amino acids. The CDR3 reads CASSLSVGTGFMNTEAFF. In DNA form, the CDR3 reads TGTGCCAGCAGTTTATCCGTCGGGACAGGATTCATGAACACTGAAGCTTTCTTT.

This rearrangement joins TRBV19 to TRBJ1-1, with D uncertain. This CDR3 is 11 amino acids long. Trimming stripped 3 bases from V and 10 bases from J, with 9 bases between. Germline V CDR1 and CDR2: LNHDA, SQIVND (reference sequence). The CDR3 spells CASSIVGGAFF. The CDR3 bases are TGTGCCAGTAGTATCGTGGGAGGAGCTTTCTTT.

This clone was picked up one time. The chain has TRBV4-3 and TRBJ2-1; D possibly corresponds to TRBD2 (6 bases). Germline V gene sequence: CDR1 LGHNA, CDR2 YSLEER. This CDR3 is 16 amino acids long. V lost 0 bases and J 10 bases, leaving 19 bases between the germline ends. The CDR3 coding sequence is TGCGCCAGCAGCCAAGATCCCCTGACTAGTGCCCACGAGCAGTTCTTC. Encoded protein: CASSQDPLTSAHEQFF.

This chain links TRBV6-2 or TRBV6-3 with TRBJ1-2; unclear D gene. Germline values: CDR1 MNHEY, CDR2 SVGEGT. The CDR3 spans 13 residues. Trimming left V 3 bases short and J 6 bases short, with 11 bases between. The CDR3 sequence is CASSYSFSDGYTF. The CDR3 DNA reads TGTGCCAGCAGTTATTCCTTTTCGGATGGCTACACCTTC.